This is a list of T cell receptor beta chains from one sample in a study of human T cells and chemical hapten exposure. TCRdb re-called the 5' RACE reads through MiXCR, storing one row per CDR3 protein. Found here are 110,000 or so distinct CDR3 sequences, 15% to 20% of them singletons; the top ten hold 2.5% to 3.5%. Receptors originate from a human donor in good health. Each CDR3 is given with its conserved first and last residue. A D gene is named only where the DNA matches it firmly. Some rows mark clone size as missing; the rest say once, few, many or name a class of expanded clone.

NA	NA	TRBV20-1	TRBJ1-5	TGCAGTGCTAGGCCGTTCGGACAGTCCAATCAGCCCCAGCATTTT	CSARPFGQSNQPQHF
NA	few	TRBV12-5	TRBJ2-1	TGTGCTAGTGGGTGGGGGGCCGCCCGGGGGGCCGGATTTGAGCAGTTCTTC	CASGWGAARGAGFEQFF
NA	NA	TRBV11-2	TRBJ1-4	TGTGCCAGCAGCCCCTGGTCTAATGAAAAACTGTTTTTT	CASSPWSNEKLFF
NA	many	TRBV5-5	TRBJ1-3	TGTGCCAGCAGCTTGGAGCCCGACAGCTCTGGAAACACCATATATTTT	CASSLEPDSSGNTIYF
NA	NA	TRBV5-1	TRBJ2-7	TGCGCCAGCAGCCGGACGGAGGGATCCTACGAGCAGTACTTC	CASSRTEGSYEQYF
TRBD2	few	TRBV27	TRBJ2-7	TGTGCCAGCGCGGGGGGGAGCTCCTACGAGCAGTACTTC	CASAGGSSYEQYF
TRBD2	NA	TRBV18	TRBJ2-7	TGTGCCAGCTCACCTCCGTTAGCGGGAGGGCCGGGGGGAGAGCAGTACTTC	CASSPPLAGGPGGEQYF
NA	once	TRBV29-1	TRBJ2-1	TGCAGCGTTGAAAGCCGCCTTGAGAAGTTCTTC	CSVESRLEKFF
NA	few	TRBV7-9	TRBJ2-1	TGTGCCAGCAGCCCCGTAGCGGACAGCTCCTACAATGAGCAGTTCTTC	CASSPVADSSYNEQFF
NA	NA	TRBV12-3/TRBV12-4	TRBJ2-3	TGTGCCAGCAGTTCTCTAGGGGGAGATACGCAGTATTTT	CASSSLGGDTQYF
NA	NA	TRBV7-9	TRBJ1-5	TGTGCCAGCAGCACCCCAGGGTCGAATCAGCCCCAGCATTTT	CASSTPGSNQPQHF
TRBD1	NA	TRBV6-6	TRBJ2-7	TGTGCCAGCAGTTCCTGTGCCGCCCGGGACAGGGTTGTCTTATGCGAGCAGTACTTC	CASSSCAARDRVVLCEQYF
NA	few	TRBV12-5	TRBJ1-1	TGTGCTAGTGGTTCACAACAGGGAGGGACTGAAGCTTTCTTT	CASGSQQGGTEAFF
NA	few	TRBV28	TRBJ1-4	TGTGCCAGCAACACCCCGGACAGCTCAACTAATGAAAAACTGTTTTTT	CASNTPDSSTNEKLFF
NA	few	TRBV20-1	TRBJ1-5	TGCAGTGCTAGAGATCCACAGGGCGGCAATCAGCCCCAGCATTTT	CSARDPQGGNQPQHF
NA	NA	TRBV28	TRBJ2-1	TGTGCCAGCAGTTTAACGGTGGCCGGGGTGTACAATGAGCAGTTCTTC	CASSLTVAGVYNEQFF
NA	NA	TRBV6-4	TRBJ2-5	TGTGCCAGCAGTGACCCCAGAACCATTCAAGTCCCCCAGTACTTC	CASSDPRTIQVPQYF
NA	NA	TRBV3-1	TRBJ1-5	TGTGCCAGCAGCTTAAGTACAGGGAGTCAGCCCCAGCATTTT	CASSLSTGSQPQHF
NA	many	TRBV3-1	TRBJ1-1	TGTGCCAGCAGCCAAGCCCAGCCACCGAACACTGAAGCTTTCTTT	CASSQAQPPNTEAFF
TRBD1	NA	TRBV7-2	TRBJ2-6	TGTGCCAGCAGCTCGACAGGGCGGGGGGCCAACGTCCTGACTTTC	CASSSTGRGANVLTF
NA	NA	TRBV6-5	TRBJ2-2	TGTGCCAGCAGCCGAAAGACAGGGAGGATGCCCGGGGAGCTGTTTTTT	CASSRKTGRMPGELFF
NA	many	TRBV14	TRBJ2-6	TGTGCCAGCAGCCAAGGCGGATACTCTGGGGCCAACGTCCTGACTTTC	CASSQGGYSGANVLTF
NA	NA	TRBV28	TRBJ2-7	TGTGCCAGCACCCTCCGGGTCAGGAGCCCCTACGAGCAGTACTTC	CASTLRVRSPYEQYF
TRBD1	few	TRBV5-1	TRBJ1-5	TGCGCCAGCAGCGTGACAGGGGCGGGCAATCAGCCCCAGCATTTT	CASSVTGAGNQPQHF
NA	few	TRBV28	TRBJ1-2	TGTGCCAGCAGTTTCGATGGCGGCTACACCTTC	CASSFDGGYTF
NA	few	TRBV4-1	TRBJ2-6	TGCGCCAGCAGGACCTTACAGGTATCTAACTCTGGGGCCAACGTCCTGACTTTC	CASRTLQVSNSGANVLTF
TRBD2	NA	TRBV27	TRBJ2-1	TGTGCCAGCAGTTTCCCGGGGGGTTACAATGAGCAGTTCTTC	CASSFPGGYNEQFF
TRBD2	many	TRBV5-1	TRBJ2-7	TGCGCCAGCAGCCCTAGCGGGACCTACGAGCAGTACTTC	CASSPSGTYEQYF
NA	many	TRBV30	TRBJ2-1	TGTGCCGTGGCAGCCTATTCCTACAATGAGCAGTTCTTC	CAVAAYSYNEQFF
TRBD1	few	TRBV18	TRBJ1-3	TGTGCCAGCTCACCTACCCGGGACAGTTACTCTGGAAACACCATATATTTT	CASSPTRDSYSGNTIYF
TRBD1	NA	TRBV7-2	TRBJ2-2	TGTGCCAGCAGTAAAGACAGGGGCTCTACCGGGGAGCTGTTTTTT	CASSKDRGSTGELFF
NA	few	TRBV6-2/TRBV6-3	TRBJ2-1	TGTGCCAGCAGAGCCCTCTCCTTAAATGAGCAGTTCTTC	CASRALSLNEQFF
TRBD1	NA	TRBV12-3/TRBV12-4	TRBJ2-1	TGTGCCAGCAGTTTAGGGGGACAGGGTAGAAAGTACAATGAGCAGTTCTTC	CASSLGGQGRKYNEQFF
NA	few	TRBV27	TRBJ2-3	TGTGCCAGCAGTCAAAACTGGGGGTTTAAAGCAGATACGCAGTATTTT	CASSQNWGFKADTQYF
TRBD1	few	TRBV29-1	TRBJ1-1	TGCAGCGCAGACTCGACAGGGGTCGGCACTGAAGCTTTCTTT	CSADSTGVGTEAFF
TRBD1	NA	TRBV5-4	TRBJ1-6	TGTGCCAGCAGCTCCCGGCGACAGGGATCCTATAATTCACCCCTCCACTTT	CASSSRRQGSYNSPLHF
TRBD1	few	TRBV11-1	TRBJ2-5	TGTGCCAGCAGCGCGTTCGACAGGGCAGAGACCCAGTACTTC	CASSAFDRAETQYF
NA	few	TRBV5-5	TRBJ1-1	TGTGCCAGCAGCTTGGACAGGGTGATCGAAGCTTTCTTT	CASSLDRVIEAFF
TRBD2	once	TRBV7-8	TRBJ2-1	TGTGCCAGCAGCTCCGGGACTAGTCCCCCCGGTGAGCAGTTCTTC	CASSSGTSPPGEQFF
TRBD1	few	TRBV6-5	TRBJ2-1	TGTGCCAGCAGACAGGGACAGACACGCTACAATGAGCAGTTCTTC	CASRQGQTRYNEQFF
NA	few	TRBV5-6	TRBJ1-1	TGTGCCAGCAGGAGGGGGACCCTGAACACTGAAGCTTTCTTT	CASRRGTLNTEAFF
NA	NA	TRBV29-1	TRBJ2-1	TGCAGCGCCAACCGGGGATACAATGAGCAGTTCTTC	CSANRGYNEQFF
NA	NA	TRBV27	TRBJ1-5	TGTGCCAGCAGTCCCCGCCCCGGGACATATCAGCCCCAGCATTTT	CASSPRPGTYQPQHF